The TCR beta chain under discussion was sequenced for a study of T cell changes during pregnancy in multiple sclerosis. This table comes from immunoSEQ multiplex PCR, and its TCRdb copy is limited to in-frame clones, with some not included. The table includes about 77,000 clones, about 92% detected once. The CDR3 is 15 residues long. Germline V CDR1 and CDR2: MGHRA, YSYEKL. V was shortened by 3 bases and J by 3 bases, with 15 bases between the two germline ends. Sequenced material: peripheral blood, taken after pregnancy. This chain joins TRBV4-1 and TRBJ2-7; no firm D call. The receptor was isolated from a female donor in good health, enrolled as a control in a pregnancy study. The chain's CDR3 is CASSQRVLSGYEQYF. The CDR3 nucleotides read TGCGCCAGCAGCCAGAGAGTTCTTTCAGGCTACGAGCAGTACTTC.